The 27 T cell receptor beta chains presented below share a single source sample, sequenced in a study of T cell responses to AZD1222 COVID-19 vaccine. TCRdb's table, derived via immunoSEQ multiplex PCR, lists solely in-frame clones and lacks some. Of around 100,000 clones in the sample, more than 75% were seen once. Sequences were derived from peripheral blood, sampled 28 days after the second dose of the MenACWY control vaccine. All receptors derive from an adult who received the MenACWY meningococcal vaccine as a control.

The V call is TRBV7-9, the J call TRBJ2-5, with D unclear. The CDR3 spans 12 residues. Germline CDR1 reads SEHNR; CDR2 reads FQNEAQ (reference sequence). Trimming cost V 3 bases and J 5 bases, with 7 bases left between them. CDR3 protein: CASSLMFETQYF. CDR3 DNA: TGTGCCAGCAGCTTGATGTTCGAGACCCAGTACTTC.

This chain links TRBV7-2 with TRBJ2-3, with 10 nucleotides matching TRBD2. CDR3 length equals 15 residues. CDR1 and CDR2 (germline): SGHTA, FQGNSA. Losses at the gene ends were 0 bases for V and 3 bases for J; bases not matched to a gene: 0. The CDR3 is CASSLAAGGTDTQYF. The CDR3 DNA is TGTGCCAGCAGCTTAGCAGCGGGGGGGACAGATACGCAGTATTTT.

This clone was seen a handful of times. The rearrangement uses TRBV6-1 and TRBJ2-1, with 8 bases aligning to TRBD1. The CDR3 runs 16 residues. CDR1 is MNHNS and CDR2 is SASEGT in the germline V gene. Germline trimming cut 4 bases from V and 4 bases from J; bases unmatched to any gene: 9. The CDR3 nucleotides are TGTGCCAGCAGTGCGGGGACAGGTGTCCTGTACAATGAGCAGTTCTTC. As protein: CASSAGTGVLYNEQFF.

The rearrangement links TRBV7-8 to TRBJ1-4; D is unclear. V lost 3 bases to trimming and J lost 3 bases, with 11 bases between them. The germline gives CDR1 SGHVS, CDR2 FQNEAQ. The CDR3 extends over 15 amino acids. The CDR3 region is CASSLGGRSNEKLFF. The CDR3 region has the DNA TGTGCCAGCAGCTTGGGAGGGCGCTCTAATGAAAAACTGTTTTTT.

This clone appeared a few times. The V call is TRBV2, the J call TRBJ1-4; the match to TRBD1 covers 7 bases. The V segment lost 6 bases and the J segment 4 bases; nucleotides outside the gene matches: 5. Germline V gene data show CDR1 as SNHLY and CDR2 as FYNNEI. This CDR3 region has 14 residues. CDR3 DNA sequence: TGTGCCAGCAGGGTTGGGGACAGTAATGAAAAACTGTTTTTT. Encoded protein: CASRVGDSNEKLFF. Combining the CDR3 with reference TRBV2 and TRBJ1-4 gives the whole variable domain EPEVTQTPSHQVTQMGQEVILRCVPISNHLYFYWYRQILGQKVEFLVSFYNNEISEKSEIFDDQFSVERPDGSNFTLKIRSTKLEDSAMYFCASRVGDSNEKLFFGSGTQLSVL.

The chain recombines TRBV9 with TRBJ2-7, with D perhaps TRBD1 (5 bases). V lost 4 bases and J 5 bases, leaving 25 bases between the germline ends. The CDR3 runs 17 residues. The germline gives CDR1 SGDLS, CDR2 YYNGEE. CDR3 loop: CASSTYNTFGAGHEQYF. CDR3 bases: TGTGCCAGCAGCACCTACAACACTTTTGGGGCAGGGCACGAGCAGTACTTC.

The rearrangement uses TRBV7-9 and TRBJ2-6; tentatively, D is TRBD2 (6 bases). CDR1 SEHNR and CDR2 FQNEAQ come from the germline V gene (reference sequence). V dropped 5 bases and J dropped 0 bases, with 17 bases sitting between them. There are 18 residues in the CDR3. The CDR3 sequence is CASSILGSASSGANVLTF. Written as DNA, the CDR3 is TGTGCCAGCAGCATCCTCGGGAGTGCCAGCTCTGGGGCCAACGTCCTGACTTTC.

V usage is TRBV5-5 and J usage is TRBJ2-7; D may be TRBD2 (6 bases). This CDR3 has 17 amino acids. The V gene's germline CDR1 is SGHKS and CDR2 YYEKEE (reference sequence). V lost 4 bases to trimming and J lost 3 bases, with 23 bases between them. The CDR3 protein is CASSPEGHVPVVYEQYF. Here the CDR3 DNA reads TGTGCCAGCAGCCCGGAGGGGCATGTCCCAGTGGTCTACGAGCAGTACTTC.

The chain combines TRBV7-2 with TRBJ2-7; D remains unclear. This CDR3 has 18 amino acids. Germline CDR1 SGHTA, CDR2 FQGNSA. V was shortened by 2 bases and J by 0 bases, with 20 bases between the two germline ends. The CDR3 bases are TGTGCCAGCAGCTTACAGACCGTCTATGACAAATACTCCTACGAGCAGTACTTC. Protein: CASSLQTVYDKYSYEQYF.

The chain is built from TRBV2 and TRBJ1-4; D possibly corresponds to TRBD1 (5 bases). The CDR3 contains 12 residues. Germline lookup yields CDR1 SNHLY and CDR2 FYNNEI. V was pared by 8 bases and J by 8 bases, with 12 bases between. The CDR3 reads CASSQGYEKLFF. Written as DNA, the CDR3 is TGTGCCAGCTCCCAGGGTTACGAAAAACTGTTTTTT.

V usage is TRBV9 and J usage is TRBJ2-5; 11 positions agree with TRBD2. CDR1 and CDR2 from the germline V gene are SGDLS and YYNGEE. The CDR3 sequence is 15 residues long. Losses at the gene ends were 0 bases for V and 4 bases for J; bases not matched to a gene: 2. CDR3 coding DNA: TGTGCCAGCAGCGTAGGACTAGCGGGGCGAGAGACCCAGTACTTC. This encodes CASSVGLAGRETQYF.

CDR3 protein: CASSPYRDRSDYEQYF. In DNA form, the CDR3 reads TGTGCCAGCAGCCCCTACCGGGACAGGAGTGACTACGAGCAGTACTTC. This rearrangement joins TRBV3-1 (or the pseudogene TRBV3-2) to TRBJ2-7, with 8 bases lining up with TRBD1. V lost 4 bases, J lost 3 bases, and 11 bases stayed unmatched. Germline V lookup: CDR1 LGHDT, CDR2 YNNKEL (reference sequence). The CDR3 is 16 amino acids.

This chain links TRBV28 with TRBJ2-7; D possibly corresponds to TRBD2 (7 bases). The germline V gene encodes CDR1 MDHEN and CDR2 SYDVKM. The ends were cut back, 3 bases at V and 6 bases at J, with 9 bases in the middle. This CDR3 region has 12 residues. The CDR3 DNA sequence: TGTGCCAGCAGTTTGGGGGGGCTCGAGCAGTACTTC. Translated, it gives CASSLGGLEQYF.

The gene calls are TRBV2 and TRBJ1-5, with D possibly TRBD1 on 6 matching bases. CDR1 SNHLY and CDR2 FYNNEI come from the germline V gene. Trimming took 2 bases from V and 4 from J, leaving 18 bases between them. The CDR3 sequence is 17 residues long. The CDR3 here is CASSELLAGGTNQPQHF. CDR3 in DNA: TGTGCCAGCAGTGAACTGCTTGCGGGGGGCACTAATCAGCCCCAGCATTTT.

As regards this clone: Other DNA sequences in this sample translate to the same CDR3. The CDR3 loop is CASSQGLAGADTQYF. The CDR3 bases are TGCGCCAGCAGCCAAGGACTAGCGGGGGCAGATACGCAGTATTTT. This sequence joins TRBV4-3 and TRBJ2-3; 12 positions match TRBD2. Germline V lookup: CDR1 LGHNA, CDR2 YSLEER. This CDR3 is built from 15 residues. Trimming cost V 1 base and J 4 bases; bases outside gene matches: 0.

The chain uses TRBV6-1 and TRBJ2-5, with D unclear. This CDR3 has 13 residues. V was cut by 2 bases and J by 3 bases, with 7 bases left in between. Germline V CDR1 and CDR2: MNHNS, SASEGT. The CDR3 region has the DNA TGTGCCAGCAGTGAATGGCAAGAAGAGACCCAGTACTTC. It encodes CASSEWQEETQYF.

The chain employs TRBV20-1 and TRBJ1-6, with D hard to call. V was shortened by 4 bases and J by 12 bases, with 10 bases between the two germline ends. This CDR3 contains 11 residues. CDR1 and CDR2 from the germline V gene are DFQATT and SNEGSKA (reference sequence). CDR3 in DNA: TGCAGTGCTACGCAGGTGAGACCCCTCCACTTT. Translation gives CSATQVRPLHF.

The chain couples TRBV3-1 (or the pseudogene TRBV3-2) to TRBJ2-6, with a possible D match to TRBD2 (5 bases). CDR3 length: 15 residues. The germline CDR1 and CDR2 sequences are LGHDT and YNNKEL (reference sequence). V lost 1 base and J lost 2, with 6 bases in between. Written as DNA, the CDR3 is TGTGCCAGCAGCCAAGTCGGGACTGGGGCCAACGTCCTGACTTTC. Translation: CASSQVGTGANVLTF.

The V call is TRBV7-9, the J call TRBJ1-4; no firm D call. The V end was cut by 4 bases, the J end by 0 bases, with 12 bases between. The germline CDR1 and CDR2 sequences are SEHNR and FQNEAQ (reference sequence). CDR3 length equals 16 residues. The CDR3 reads CASSYNEPATNEKLFF. DNA for the CDR3: TGTGCCAGCAGCTACAACGAACCTGCAACTAATGAAAAACTGTTTTTT.

This sequence joins TRBV7-6 and TRBJ2-2; TRBD1 agrees at 10 bases. Trimming at V came to 1 base and at J to 2 bases, leaving 1 base not matched to a gene. The CDR3 totals 16 residues. Per germline, CDR1 SGHVS and CDR2 FNYEAQ. DNA for the CDR3: TGTGCCAGCAGCTTAGTGACAGGGGGCAACACCGGGGAGCTGTTTTTT. The encoded protein is CASSLVTGGNTGELFF.

The V call is TRBV15, the J call TRBJ2-7; D tentatively reads TRBD1 or TRBD2 (5 bases each). The germline CDR1 and CDR2 sequences are LNHNV and YYDKDF (reference sequence). The CDR3 sequence is 16 residues long. V was trimmed by 0 bases and J by 5 bases, leaving 17 bases between them. This CDR3 reads CATSRDRAARGHEQYF. The CDR3 region has the DNA TGTGCCACCAGCAGAGATCGGGCTGCTCGGGGACACGAGCAGTACTTC.

V and J are TRBV29-1 and TRBJ1-5, with TRBD1 identical over 10 bases. Germline values: CDR1 SQVTM, CDR2 ANQGSEA. The CDR3 extends over 15 amino acids. The ends lost 5 bases at V and 2 bases at J; junction bases unmatched: 6. The CDR3 coding sequence is TGCAGCGTTTCCTTGACAGGGGGCGGCAATCAGCCCCAGCATTTT. It translates to CSVSLTGGGNQPQHF.

This clone was detected only a few times. The rearrangement joins TRBV18 to TRBJ2-2, with D uncertain. Germline V lookup: CDR1 KGHSH, CDR2 LQKENI. The CDR3 runs to 16 residues. V was clipped by 1 base and J by 0 bases, with 9 bases between them. DNA of the CDR3: TGTGCCAGCTCACCACAACCCAGAACGAACACCGGGGAGCTGTTTTTT. Translated, it gives CASSPQPRTNTGELFF.

The chain is built from TRBV5-6 and TRBJ2-7; D uncertain. V was clipped by 1 base and J by 5 bases, with 10 bases between them. The CDR3 covers 13 residues. Germline V gene data show CDR1 as SGHDT and CDR2 as YYEEEE. This CDR3 reads CASSLISRHEQYF. The CDR3 bases are TGTGCCAGCAGCTTGATTTCCCGCCACGAGCAGTACTTC.

This clone was seen only once. The V gene is TRBV9, the J gene TRBJ1-4; D unresolved. Between the trimmed V and J ends, which lost 0 bases and 0 bases, there was a span of 9 bases. This CDR3 region has 16 residues. Per the germline V gene, CDR1 is SGDLS and CDR2 is YYNGEE. For the CDR3, the DNA is TGTGCCAGCAGCGTAGGCCTGGAGGCAACTAATGAAAAACTGTTTTTT. Translating it yields CASSVGLEATNEKLFF. The whole variable domain, remainder taken from reference TRBV9 and TRBJ1-4, is DSGVTQTPKHLITATGQRVTLRCSPRSGDLSVYWYQQSLDQGLQFLIQYYNGEERAKGNILERFSAQQFPDLHSELNLSSLELGDSALYFCASSVGLEATNEKLFFGSGTQLSVL.

V and J are TRBV5-6 and TRBJ2-7, with a weak D call TRBD1 (7 bases). Trimming removed 2 bases at V and 1 base at J, with 10 bases between. CDR1 is SGHDT, CDR2 YYEEEE, per germline. The CDR3 runs to 14 residues. This chain's CDR3 is CASSFPGGSYEQYF. CDR3 nucleotide sequence: TGTGCCAGCAGCTTTCCAGGGGGGTCCTACGAGCAGTACTTC. Full variable domain (outside the CDR3, taken from reference TRBV5-6 and TRBJ2-7): DAGVTQSPTHLIKTRGQQVTLRCSPKSGHDTVSWYQQALGQGPQFIFQYYEEEERQRGNFPDRFSGHQFPNYSSELNVNALLLGDSALYLCASSFPGGSYEQYFGPGTRLTVT.

In DNA, the CDR3 is TGTGCCGGGGGGACTAGCGGGGCCCAAGAGACCCAGTACTTC. It codes for CAGGTSGAQETQYF. The V gene is TRBV5-4, the J gene TRBJ2-5; 13 positions match TRBD2. V lost 10 bases, J lost 1 base, and 4 bases stayed unmatched. Germline V gene lookup returns CDR1 SGHNT and CDR2 YYREEE (reference sequence). This CDR3 comprises 14 residues.